The entry below describes one T cell receptor (beta chain). Which antigen it targets is not known. Base qualities are missing; no much larger clone stands one base away. From the cysteine up to the phenylalanine, the CDR3 has a length of 16 residues. Of the read, only the CDR3 DNA is kept; its 48 bases are in frame from base 1. V sheds 2 bases and J sheds 1 base, leaving 14 bases between their ends. The germline V gene (reference sequence) supplies CDR1 LGHDT and CDR2 YNNKEL. This record belongs to a study of identical twins (TCRdb year 2016). Looking at the study overall: To test whether fetal clonotypes persist, this study deep-sequenced TCR alpha and beta repertoires from monozygotic twins, from unrelated adults of various ages, and from cord blood. To rule out contamination, the twin experiments were replicated at different times with different library preparation protocols.

Library method: 5' RACE. For sequencing, an Illumina HiSeq 2000 was employed. A universal primer binding site was introduced by template switching, and a unique molecular identifier was present in the final cDNA, enabling accurate counting of TCR cDNA molecules. Specific primers in the conserved constant-segment region were used to synthesize first-strand cDNA for the TCR alpha and beta chains. To control for contamination, each cDNA library was double barcoded with a SMART-Mk sample barcode plus Illumina barcodes. TruSeq adapter sequences and Illumina sample barcodes were added in two successive PCR steps. Sequencing of the TCR alpha and beta cDNA libraries was done on the Illumina HiSeq platform using custom primers. The published analysis was carried out like this. Raw reads were processed with MiGEC to extract unique molecular identifiers, and MiXCR was used to determine CDR3 positions. For each individual, recombination models were inferred using an EM algorithm with the repgenHMM and IGoR tools. Shared clonotype analysis was performed with the tcR package in R, normalizing sharing by the product of cloneset sizes. To study raw recombination free of thymic and clonal selection effects, out-of-frame nonproductive sequences were analyzed. The public reads were reanalyzed by TCRdb: fastp trimming at Q25, MiXCR alignment, in-frame beta chains only. Each entry merges the rows of one CDR3 protein and shows their most common DNA and genes. The V and J calls, along with clone size, are taken from TCRdb and not from the paper's own processing. The sample table lists hundreds of thousands of distinct CDR3 sequences, around 5.7% of them with a count of one. 1.5% to 2% of the sample is held by the ten biggest clonotypes.

All donors were healthy Caucasians. Three unrelated non-twin adults were also sequenced: a male aged 18 to 30, a male aged 50 to 59 and a female aged 50 to 59. Miltenyi CD45RO+ enrichment and human naive T-cell isolation kits were used to isolate memory (CD45RO+) and naive T cells from PBMC. What the work shows at the level of the full study, not this receptor alone: In monozygotic twins, out-of-frame TCR alpha sharing was systematically underestimated by recombination models, although the models agreed with sharing between unrelated individuals. Compared with coincidental sharing between unrelated individuals, out-of-frame TCR alpha sequences shared between twins had an excess of sequences with low generation probability. Abundant cord blood beta clonotypes had fewer insertions, young adult naive repertoires showed a similar but weaker trend, and memory repertoires showed no such trend. Because the same donors could not be followed over many years, the conclusions relied on cross-sectional statistical analysis. Excess twin sharing in beta out-of-frame sequences was weaker because fewer shared sequences lowered the signal-to-noise ratio. Invariant T cells such as MAIT and iNKT could partly confound zero-insertion analyses, though diverse VJ usage argued against this for most clonotypes.

Rearrangement joined TRBV3-1 to TRBJ1-1; perhaps TRBD1 is the D gene, with 6 bases matching. The specimen sequenced was naive T cells sorted from blood. In light of the paper, this sample's cell subset or site label describes: cells isolated with a human naive T-cell isolation kit. This sequence originates from a man aged 18-30 years in good health. For the CDR3, the sequence is CASSQPTGTKNTEAFF. The nucleotide sequence reads as follows: TGTGCCAGCAGCCAACCTACCGGGACAAAGAACACTGAAGCTTTCTTT.